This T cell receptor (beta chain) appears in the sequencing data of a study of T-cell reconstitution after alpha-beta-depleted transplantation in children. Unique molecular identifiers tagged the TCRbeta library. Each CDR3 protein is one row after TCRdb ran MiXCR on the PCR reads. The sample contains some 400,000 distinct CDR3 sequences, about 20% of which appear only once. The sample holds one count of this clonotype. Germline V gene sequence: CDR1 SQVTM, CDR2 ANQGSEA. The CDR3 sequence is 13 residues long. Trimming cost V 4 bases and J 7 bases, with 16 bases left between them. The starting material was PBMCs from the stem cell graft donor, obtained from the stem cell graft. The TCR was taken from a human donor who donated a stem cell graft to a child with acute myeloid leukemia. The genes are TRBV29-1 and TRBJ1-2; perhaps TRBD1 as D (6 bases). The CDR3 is CSVGVGGMVGYTF. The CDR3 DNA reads TGCAGCGTTGGAGTAGGGGGAATGGTTGGCTACACCTTC.